This passage covers 28 T cell receptor beta chains from one sample sequenced in a study of CD4 T cells in relation to SARS-CoV-2 and coronaviruses. These receptors' targets are unknown. The assay was immunoSEQ multiplex PCR, and TCRdb's table has in-frame clones only and misses some. The sample carries about 30,000 clones, under 80% recorded once. Source material: memory CD4+ T cells from PBMCs, cultured in vitro. These receptors originate from an adult with COVID-19.

This clone was counted once. This sequence joins TRBV2 and TRBJ2-1; 11 bases map to TRBD2. Germline assignment: CDR1 SNHLY and CDR2 FYNNEI. The CDR3 has 15 amino acids. V was pared by 6 bases and J by 3 bases, with 4 bases of the junction left unmatched. CDR3 sequence: CASRKTSGSYNEQFF. The CDR3 nucleotides are TGTGCCAGCAGAAAAACTAGCGGGAGCTACAATGAGCAGTTCTTC.

The chain recombines TRBV27 with TRBJ2-7, with TRBD1 matching over 10 bases. Looked up from germline, CDR1 is MNHEY and CDR2 is SMNVEV (reference sequence). Trimming removed 6 bases from V and 6 bases from J; junction bases left unmatched: 8. The CDR3 consists of 14 residues. The CDR3 is CASRRTGGMVEQYF. The CDR3 DNA sequence: TGTGCCAGCAGACGGACAGGGGGTATGGTCGAGCAGTACTTC.

This chain joins TRBV28 and TRBJ1-5, with D tentatively TRBD1 (6 bases). Trimming pared 4 bases from V and 7 bases from J, leaving 17 bases between. CDR1 is MDHEN and CDR2 is SYDVKM in the germline V gene. The CDR3 extends over 15 amino acids. CDR3 DNA: TGTGCCAGCAGTTCCCTCGGCGGGGGCGCGCAGCCCCAGCATTTT. This gives the protein CASSSLGGGAQPQHF.

The V gene is TRBV6-2 or TRBV6-3, the J gene TRBJ2-1, with 9 bases lining up with TRBD2. With 0 bases clipped from V and 6 bases from J, the junction kept 0 bases outside the gene matches. This CDR3 is built from 14 residues. Germline CDR1 is MNHEY and CDR2 is SVGEGT. CDR3 sequence: CASSYSREGNEQFF. The CDR3 nucleotides are TGTGCCAGCAGTTACTCGCGGGAGGGCAATGAGCAGTTCTTC.

The CDR3 region is CASSLIRQDNEQFF. Here the CDR3 DNA reads TGTGCCAGCAGCTTAATAAGACAGGACAATGAGCAGTTCTTC. J is TRBJ2-1 and V is TRBV7-8, with a possible D match to TRBD1 (6 bases). The V gene lost 2 bases and the J gene lost 5 bases, with 10 bases spanning the gap. Germline CDR1 is SGHVS and CDR2 is FQNEAQ. CDR3 size: 14 residues.

This clone was observed a single time. V usage is TRBV11-2 and J usage is TRBJ2-1, with D unclear. The CDR3 spans 15 residues. The V end was cut by 5 bases, the J end by 2 bases, with 13 bases between. The germline V gene has CDR1 SGHAT and CDR2 FQNNGV. The CDR3 protein is CASSLGPPPYNEQFF. For the CDR3, the DNA is TGTGCCAGCAGCCTCGGGCCCCCGCCCTACAATGAGCAGTTCTTC.

V usage is TRBV6-1 and J usage is TRBJ2-5; 8 nucleotides match TRBD1. From germline, CDR1 is MNHNS and CDR2 SASEGT. Trimming took 6 bases from V and 2 from J; bases not matched to a gene: 2. This CDR3 contains 13 residues. As DNA, the CDR3 is TGTGCCAGCAGAAGGACAGGGCAAGAGACCCAGTACTTC. Amino acid sequence: CASRRTGQETQYF.

V is TRBV2 and J is TRBJ1-5; D uncertain. Germline lookup yields CDR1 SNHLY and CDR2 FYNNEI. This CDR3 has 13 residues. Trimming left V 3 bases short and J 1 base short, with 4 bases between. The DNA of the CDR3 is TGTGCCAGCAGTGACTGGAGCAATCAGCCCCAGCATTTT. Its protein is CASSDWSNQPQHF.

The chain carries TRBV4-2 and TRBJ2-7, with TRBD2 identical over 14 bases. V was pared by 0 bases and J by 4 bases, with 8 bases of the junction left unmatched. CDR3 length: 18 residues. Per the germline V gene, CDR1 is LGHNA and CDR2 is YNFKEQ. The CDR3 nucleotides are TGTGCCAGCAGCCAAGATCGGCAGGGACTAGCGGGAGCGTACGAGCAGTACTTC. Protein: CASSQDRQGLAGAYEQYF.

In its sample, this clone was seen once. This rearrangement joins TRBV6-5 to TRBJ1-4, with 8 nucleotides matching TRBD1. Trimming cost V 7 bases and J 4 bases; bases outside gene matches: 8. Germline loops: CDR1 MNHEY, CDR2 SVGAGI. CDR3 size: 15 residues. CDR3 in DNA: TGTGCCAGCAACAAACAGGGGGGAATTAATGAAAAACTGTTTTTT. Its translation is CASNKQGGINEKLFF.

The CDR3 loop is CASSRSWTSGRVPAYNEQFF. The DNA of the CDR3 is TGTGCCAGCAGTCGTAGTTGGACTAGCGGGAGAGTCCCGGCCTACAATGAGCAGTTCTTC. V and J are TRBV9 and TRBJ2-1; TRBD2 matches 13 bases. Germline V gene lookup returns CDR1 SGDLS and CDR2 YYNGEE. V lost 5 bases, J lost 2 bases, and 16 bases stayed unmatched. The CDR3 spans 20 residues. The full variable domain, its missing parts supplied by reference TRBV9 and TRBJ2-1, is DSGVTQTPKHLITATGQRVTLRCSPRSGDLSVYWYQQSLDQGLQFLIQYYNGEERAKGNILERFSAQQFPDLHSELNLSSLELGDSALYFCASSRSWTSGRVPAYNEQFFGPGTRLTVL.

The chain recombines TRBV28 with TRBJ2-1; D is possibly TRBD1 (6 bases). Germline CDR1 is MDHEN and CDR2 is SYDVKM. The CDR3 has 15 amino acids. Trimming shortened V by 5 bases and J by 10 bases, and 21 bases separated the two germline ends. The CDR3 bases are TGTGCCAGCAGTGCCGGACAGTTGGGGGTGGAGGAGCAGTTCTTC. Translated, it gives CASSAGQLGVEEQFF.

The chain combines TRBV9 with TRBJ2-1; tentative D call: TRBD1 (5 bases). The CDR3 loop spans 14 amino acids. The V gene lost 0 bases and the J gene lost 8 bases, with 12 bases spanning the gap. Germline V gives CDR1 SGDLS, CDR2 YYNGEE. The CDR3 DNA reads as TGTGCCAGCAGCGTAGCGGGTCAGGGCCATGAGCAGTTCTTC. It encodes CASSVAGQGHEQFF.

This chain connects TRBV3-1 (or the pseudogene TRBV3-2) to TRBJ2-5; no definite D call. Deletions cut 2 bases from V and 4 bases from J, with 26 bases between. Germline V gene sequence: CDR1 LGHDT, CDR2 YNNKEL (reference sequence). This CDR3 is built from 19 residues. CDR3 sequence: CASSQLIRRTSAPSETQYF. The CDR3 nucleotides read TGTGCCAGCAGCCAATTAATCCGTCGGACCTCCGCCCCCTCAGAGACCCAGTACTTC.

The chain links TRBV7-2 to TRBJ2-2, with D perhaps matching TRBD1 (5 bases). The CDR3 length is 14 residues. V lost 2 bases to trimming and J lost 5 bases, with 9 bases between them. Germline CDR1 SGHTA, CDR2 FQGNSA. The CDR3 sequence: CASSLRGRTGELFF. CDR3 coding DNA: TGTGCCAGCAGCTTAAGGGGAAGGACCGGGGAGCTGTTTTTT.

The genes are TRBV6-5 and TRBJ1-5; D is perhaps TRBD1 (6 bases). The CDR3 covers 14 residues. Per the germline V gene, CDR1 is MNHEY and CDR2 is SVGAGI. The ends were cut back, 5 bases at V and 6 bases at J, with 14 bases in the middle. CDR3 residues: CASSKQGGGQPQHF. In nucleotides, the CDR3 is TGTGCCAGCAGTAAACAGGGTGGGGGTCAGCCCCAGCATTTT.

The rearrangement links TRBV11-2 to TRBJ2-5; TRBD2 might be the D (6 bases). Germline CDR1 SGHAT, CDR2 FQNNGV. Deletions cut 8 bases from V and 1 base from J, with 11 bases between. The CDR3 is 13 amino acids. The DNA for the CDR3 is TGTGCCAGCGGTAGGGACTTCCAAGAGACCCAGTACTTC. Translation: CASGRDFQETQYF.

This clone occurred a few times. The V and J genes are TRBV4-1 and TRBJ2-1, with 8 bases fitting TRBD2. Trimming cost V 4 bases and J 4 bases; bases outside gene matches: 6. The CDR3 consists of 15 residues. The germline V gene has CDR1 MGHRA and CDR2 YSYEKL. This chain's CDR3 is CASSRREGQYNEQFF. CDR3 DNA sequence: TGCGCCAGCAGCCGCCGGGAGGGCCAATACAATGAGCAGTTCTTC.

The CDR3 DNA reads TGTGCCAGCAGCCCGGGATTGGCAGATACGCAGTATTTT. Its translation is CASSPGLADTQYF. This chain connects TRBV11-2 to TRBJ2-3, with TRBD2 as a possible D gene (5 bases). Germline V gene sequence: CDR1 SGHAT, CDR2 FQNNGV. This CDR3 spans 13 amino acids. Trimming left V 5 bases short and J 4 bases short, with 10 bases between.

V usage is TRBV2 and J usage is TRBJ2-5; D is unresolved. With 4 bases removed from V and 5 bases from J, the gap between germline ends came to 8 bases. The germline CDR1 and CDR2 sequences are SNHLY and FYNNEI. The CDR3 is made up of 12 amino acids. CDR3 sequence: CASSGFPETQYF. CDR3 nucleotides: TGTGCCAGCAGTGGGTTCCCGGAGACCCAGTACTTC.

The chain uses TRBV3-1 (or the pseudogene TRBV3-2) and TRBJ1-1; D gene ambiguous. The length of the CDR3 is 14 residues. V lost 2 bases and J 8 bases, leaving 15 bases between the germline ends. Germline CDR1 reads LGHDT; CDR2 reads YNNKEL (reference sequence). Here the CDR3 reads CASSQHLPAGEAFF. The CDR3 coding sequence is TGTGCCAGCAGCCAACACCTCCCCGCAGGCGAAGCTTTCTTT.

The chain joins TRBV6-5 to TRBJ2-2; TRBD2 matches at 10 bases. CDR3 length: 14 residues. V was clipped by 5 bases and J by 3 bases; unmatched bases: 0. CDR1 and CDR2 from the germline V gene are MNHEY and SVGAGI. The CDR3 DNA sequence: TGTGCCAGCAGTCTAGCGGGAGACACCGGGGAGCTGTTTTTT. Residues: CASSLAGDTGELFF.

This clone was seen a single time. This chain links TRBV5-1 with TRBJ2-5; D call uncertain. This CDR3 has 12 amino acids. Germline-derived CDR1 and CDR2 are SGHRS and YFSETQ. The chain's CDR3 is CPEWGNQETQYF. In nucleotides, the CDR3 is TGCCCCGAGTGGGGAAACCAAGAGACCCAGTACTTC.

This chain links TRBV4-2 with TRBJ1-3, with TRBD1 as a possible D gene (6 bases). The germline CDR1 and CDR2 sequences are LGHNA and YNFKEQ. V was cut by 0 bases and J by 0 bases, with 12 bases left in between. The CDR3 is made up of 17 amino acids. The CDR3 nucleotides are TGTGCCAGCAGCCAAGATTTGGGGACATCCTCTGGAAACACCATATATTTT. It codes for CASSQDLGTSSGNTIYF.

J is TRBJ2-7 and V is TRBV9, with TRBD1 matching 9 bases. Trimming removed 2 bases from V and 3 bases from J; junction bases left unmatched: 6. CDR3 length: 15 amino acids. Germline loops: CDR1 SGDLS, CDR2 YYNGEE. CDR3 loop: CASSVSDRGFYEQYF. CDR3 in DNA: TGTGCCAGCAGCGTCTCGGACAGGGGATTCTACGAGCAGTACTTC.

The V call is TRBV19, the J call TRBJ1-5, with D perhaps matching TRBD1 (6 bases). Trimming pared 3 bases from V and 4 bases from J, leaving 10 bases between. The germline CDR1 and CDR2 sequences are LNHDA and SQIVND (reference sequence). This CDR3 is 14 amino acids long. The CDR3 DNA follows: TGTGCCAGTAGTATTATGAGGGGGAATCAGCCCCAGCATTTT. Protein sequence: CASSIMRGNQPQHF.

The gene calls are TRBV11-3 and TRBJ2-7, with 8 bases fitting TRBD2. V was pared by 5 bases and J by 5 bases, with 14 bases of the junction left unmatched. CDR1 and CDR2 from the germline V gene are SGHNT and YENEEA. CDR3 size: 16 residues. CDR3 DNA: TGTGCCAGCAGCCCCGAAGGGCGAGCGGGAGTTGACGAGCAGTACTTC. Translation gives CASSPEGRAGVDEQYF. Supplemented by reference TRBV11-3 and TRBJ2-7, the full variable domain reads EAGVVQSPRYKIIEKKQPVAFWCNPISGHNTLYWYLQNLGQGPELLIRYENEEAVDDSQLPKDRFSAERLKGVDSTLKIQPAELGDSAVYLCASSPEGRAGVDEQYFGPGTRLTVT.

The chain carries TRBV30 and TRBJ1-6; the match to TRBD1 covers 8 bases. The V segment lost 2 bases and the J segment 10 bases; nucleotides outside the gene matches: 7. The CDR3 has 14 amino acids. CDR1 is GTSNPN, CDR2 SVGIG, per germline (reference sequence). The CDR3 DNA follows: TGTGCCTGGAGTCCAGGACAGGGAGGATCACCCCTCCACTTT. Residues: CAWSPGQGGSPLHF. Combining the CDR3 with reference TRBV30 and TRBJ1-6 gives the whole variable domain SQTIHQWPATLVQPVGSPLSLECTVEGTSNPNLYWYRQAAGRGLQLLFYSVGIGQISSEVPQNLSASRPQDRQFILSSKKLLLSDSGFYLCAWSPGQGGSPLHFGNGTRLTVT.